A selection of T cell receptor beta chains follows, all from one sample in a study of blood T cell repertoires in COVID-19. Assay used: immunoSEQ multiplex PCR; TCRdb lists only in-frame clones, some missing. The sample lists 160,000 or so clones, around 84% occurring once. Sequencing was carried out using peripheral blood. These receptors came from a man aged 35-49 years with acute or convalescent COVID-19. The CDR3 runs from the conserved cysteine through the conserved F or W. The order of the fields is J gene, D gene, V gene, clone size, CDR3 protein, CDR3 DNA. A D gene is named only where the DNA matches it firmly. Size values are once, few and many counts, or a class for expanded clones, and some rows have none.

>TRBJ2-7|TRBD2|TRBV28|.
CASSPGRGDSYAEQYF
TGTGCCAGCAGCCCCGGGAGGGGAGATTCCTACGCCGAGCAGTACTTC
>TRBJ1-1|.|TRBV11-2|.
CASSLGPGRRAFF
TGTGCCAGCAGCTTGGGTCCGGGTCGGCGAGCTTTCTTT
>TRBJ2-7|.|TRBV2|few
CASSEREVYEQYF
TGTGCCAGCAGTGAACGCGAAGTCTACGAGCAGTACTTC
>TRBJ1-2|TRBD1|TRBV19|.
CATTRTGGYYGYTF
TGTGCCACTACGAGGACAGGGGGATACTATGGCTACACCTTC
>TRBJ1-3|.|TRBV30|.
CAWSGGQRGNTIYF
TGTGCCTGGAGTGGCGGACAGCGTGGAAACACCATATATTTT
>TRBJ2-1|.|TRBV19|few
CASRPQGGSYNEQFF
TGTGCCAGTAGGCCCCAGGGAGGCTCCTACAATGAGCAGTTCTTC
>TRBJ1-6|TRBD1|TRBV13|.
CASSPGQYNSPLHF
TGTGCCAGCAGCCCGGGACAGTATAATTCACCCCTCCACTTT
>TRBJ2-2|TRBD1|TRBV23-1|.
CASTPGQGPNTGELFF
TGCGCCAGCACACCGGGACAGGGCCCGAACACCGGGGAGCTGTTTTTT
>TRBJ2-7|TRBD1|TRBV27|.
CASSSPGTGTYEQYF
TGTGCCAGCAGTTCCCCCGGGACAGGGACCTACGAGCAGTACTTC
>TRBJ1-2|.|TRBV15|.
CATSRGLRGPSYGYTF
TGTGCCACCAGCAGGGGACTACGTGGGCCCTCCTATGGCTACACCTTC
>TRBJ1-1|TRBD1|TRBV7-8|.
CASSYQRTGVGMNTEAFF
TGTGCCAGCAGCTACCAACGGACAGGGGTAGGAATGAACACTGAAGCTTTCTTT
>TRBJ2-5|TRBD1|TRBV5-8|.
CASSPGDRVGEETQYF
TGTGCCAGCAGCCCCGGAGACAGGGTCGGCGAAGAGACCCAGTACTTC
>TRBJ2-3|.|TRBV7-6|.
CASSLTLQRSTDTQYF
TGTGCCAGCAGCTTAACTCTTCAGCGGAGCACAGATACGCAGTATTTT
>TRBJ1-3|TRBD1|TRBV6-4|.
CASSGGDSWGNTIYF
TGTGCCAGCAGTGGGGGGGACAGCTGGGGTAACACCATATATTTT
>TRBJ2-1|TRBD1|TRBV7-9|many
CASSRGQANEQFF
TGTGCCAGCAGCCGGGGACAGGCTAATGAGCAGTTCTTC
>TRBJ1-1|.|TRBV6-5|.
CASSYSRGAEAFF
TGTGCCAGCAGTTACAGCAGGGGCGCGGAAGCTTTCTTT
>TRBJ1-4|TRBD1|TRBV7-3|.
CASSPQGNNEKLFF
TGTGCCAGCTCCCCACAGGGGAACAATGAAAAACTGTTTTTT
>TRBJ2-5|.|TRBV11-2|.
CASSQQVRGSQETQYF
TGTGCCAGCAGCCAACAGGTCAGGGGCAGCCAAGAGACCCAGTACTTC
>TRBJ2-1|TRBD2|TRBV27|.
CASTTRGGHVNEQFF
TGTGCCAGCACCACACGGGGGGGCCATGTTAATGAGCAGTTCTTC
>TRBJ2-5|.|TRBV2|.
CASSEEELGQLGETQYF
TGTGCCAGCAGTGAAGAAGAATTGGGGCAGTTGGGGGAGACCCAGTACTTC
>TRBJ2-5|.|TRBV10-3|.
CAISAREETQYF
TGTGCCATCAGTGCCAGGGAAGAGACCCAGTACTTC
>TRBJ1-5|TRBD1|TRBV3-1/TRBV3-2|.
CASSLGQGINQPQHF
TGTGCCAGCAGCCTGGGACAGGGGATCAATCAGCCCCAGCATTTT
>TRBJ2-1|TRBD2|TRBV27|.
CASSHGLAGAYNEQFF
TGTGCCAGCAGTCACGGACTAGCGGGGGCCTACAATGAGCAGTTCTTC
>TRBJ1-2|TRBD1|TRBV5-4|once
CASSLEGDRGYGYTF
TGTGCCAGCAGCTTGGAGGGGGACAGGGGCTATGGCTACACCTTC
>TRBJ1-1|.|TRBV5-4|.
CASSLKGENRGTEAFF
TGTGCCAGCAGCTTGAAGGGCGAGAATCGAGGGACTGAAGCTTTCTTT
>TRBJ1-6|.|TRBV18|.
CASSPANSPLHF
TGTGCCAGCTCACCCGCGAATTCACCCCTCCACTTT
>TRBJ1-2|.|TRBV6-1|.
CASSAVGGVYGYTF
TGTGCCAGCAGTGCGGTCGGGGGAGTCTATGGCTACACCTTC
>TRBJ2-2|TRBD1|TRBV5-6|.
CASSLAGTGIAGELFF
TGTGCCAGCAGCTTGGCAGGGACAGGGATCGCCGGGGAGCTGTTTTTT